These 5 T cell receptor beta chains were all obtained from the same sample, sequenced in a study of blood T cell repertoires in COVID-19. Profiled with immunoSEQ multiplex PCR; TCRdb holds only in-frame clones, not every one. The table includes a few hundred thousand clones, about 85% detected once. The sequenced sample was PBMCs or T cells enriched from blood (not recorded which). The receptors shown here come from a woman in her 50s who had recovered from COVID-19.

The chain has TRBV7-2 and TRBJ2-3; 8 bases align to TRBD2. The CDR3 has 16 residues. Germline loops: CDR1 SGHTA, CDR2 FQGNSA. V lost 5 bases and J lost 0; bases outside the gene matches: 7. CDR3 region: CASSPRASGSTDTQYF. The DNA of the CDR3 is TGTGCCAGCAGCCCCCGGGCTAGCGGGAGCACAGATACGCAGTATTTT. Full variable domain (outside the CDR3, taken from reference TRBV7-2 and TRBJ2-3): GAGVSQSPSNKVTEKGKDVELRCDPISGHTALYWYRQSLGQGLEFLIYFQGNSAPDKSGLPSDRFSAERTGGSVSTLTIQRTQQEDSAVYLCASSPRASGSTDTQYFGPGTRLTVL.

The V gene is TRBV7-2, the J gene TRBJ2-7, with 8 bases that match TRBD1. CDR1 SGHTA and CDR2 FQGNSA come from the germline V gene. With 0 bases clipped from V and 6 bases from J, the junction kept 1 base outside the gene matches. The CDR3 has 13 amino acids. The CDR3 nucleotides are TGTGCCAGCAGCTTAGCCGGGACAGGCGAGCAGTACTTC. Residues: CASSLAGTGEQYF.

The chain recombines TRBV2 with TRBJ1-5; D possibly corresponds to TRBD1 (5 bases). The CDR3 extends over 14 amino acids. CDR1 and CDR2 from the germline V gene are SNHLY and FYNNEI. V was shortened by 6 bases and J by 4 bases, with 13 bases between the two germline ends. The CDR3 region is CASSGNGGNQPQHF. For the CDR3, the DNA is TGTGCCAGCAGCGGCAATGGGGGGAATCAGCCCCAGCATTTT.

The chain is built from TRBV7-8 and TRBJ1-1; possibly TRBD1 for D (6 bases). Germline V gives CDR1 SGHVS, CDR2 FQNEAQ. V was clipped by 1 base and J by 11 bases, with 8 bases between them. The CDR3 contains 11 residues. The CDR3 here is CASSLDRVAFF. The CDR3 DNA sequence: TGTGCCAGCAGCTTAGACAGGGTGGCTTTCTTT.

V gene TRBV5-5 combines with J gene TRBJ2-3, with 9 bases matching TRBD2. Trimming removed 2 bases from V and 5 bases from J; junction bases left unmatched: 15. Germline-derived CDR1 and CDR2 are SGHKS and YYEKEE (reference sequence). The CDR3 extends over 18 amino acids. CDR3: CASSFGSASGNLGDTQYF. Written as DNA, the CDR3 is TGTGCCAGCAGCTTTGGGTCGGCTAGCGGGAATCTTGGAGATACGCAGTATTTT.